This entry lists 18 T cell receptor beta chains sequenced from one sample in a study of shared clonotypes between healthy human individuals (dated by TCRdb to 2019 to 2021). Receptors were amplified or captured by the immunoSEQ multiplex PCR assay. TCRdb carries this immuneACCESS record with in-frame sequences only. Its versions omit some clonotypes, under half of them owing to an unresolved V gene in the studies checked, with the rest unexplained. For this sample the table gives about a million clones, of which around 77% were detected only once. Roughly 0.9% of the sample lies in the top ten. The sequenced sample was memory CD4+ T cells from PBMCs. According to the study, the label for this sample's cell subset or site signals: CD45RA-negative fraction. These receptors all stem from a man aged 18 to 30 in good health. Some clones in this sample may be carry-over from other donors' samples.

This chain connects TRBV6-1 to TRBJ2-7; D gene unclear. This CDR3 is built from 15 residues. Germline V gene lookup returns CDR1 MNHNS and CDR2 SASEGT. The V gene lost 6 bases and the J gene lost 4 bases, with 19 bases spanning the gap. As DNA, the CDR3 is TGTGCCAGCAGCGACCGGGTCCGTGCTAGGTACGAGCAGTACTTC. Encoded protein: CASSDRVRARYEQYF.

The CDR3 DNA reads as TGCGCCAGCAGCTTGGTGGCGGGAGTGGGTCGGGAGGCCCAGTACTTC. Protein sequence: CASSLVAGVGREAQYF. The rearrangement uses TRBV5-1 and TRBJ2-5; 7 nucleotides align to TRBD2. The V segment lost 0 bases and the J segment 9 bases; nucleotides outside the gene matches: 14. The CDR3 has 16 amino acids. Germline CDR1 SGHRS, CDR2 YFSETQ. The full variable domain, in which reference TRBV5-1 and TRBJ2-5 provide the parts outside the CDR3, is KAGVTQTPRYLIKTRGQQVTLSCSPISGHRSVSWYQQTPGQGLQFLFEYFSETQRNKGNFPGRFSGRQFSNSRSEMNVSTLELGDSALYLCASSLVAGVGREAQYFGPGTRLLVL.

Turning to this clone: The sample has other DNA sequences that encode this CDR3 too. The chain combines TRBV7-3 with TRBJ2-2, with unresolved D. The CDR3 length is 14 residues. CDR1 is SGHTA and CDR2 is FQGTGA in the germline V gene. Trimming removed 2 bases at V and 3 bases at J, with 7 bases between. CDR3 bases: TGTGCCAGCAGCTTATCTAGAGACACCGGGGAGCTGTTTTTT. Protein sequence: CASSLSRDTGELFF.

The chain uses TRBV6-6 and TRBJ2-7, with a weak D call TRBD2 (6 bases). CDR3 length: 16 amino acids. V lost 2 bases and J lost 3, with 17 bases in between. Germline lookup yields CDR1 MNHNY and CDR2 SVGAGI (reference sequence). The CDR3 protein is CASSYPGGSGSYEQYF. The CDR3 coding sequence is TGTGCCAGCAGTTACCCTGGGGGTAGCGGTAGCTACGAGCAGTACTTC.

This rearrangement joins TRBV30 to TRBJ2-2, with 7 bases matching TRBD2. The CDR3 sequence is 15 residues long. The V segment lost 0 bases and the J segment 4 bases; nucleotides outside the gene matches: 5. CDR1 GTSNPN and CDR2 SVGIG come from the germline V gene (reference sequence). The chain's CDR3 is CAWSVWGRATGELFF. Written as DNA, the CDR3 is TGTGCCTGGAGTGTTTGGGGGAGGGCCACCGGGGAGCTGTTTTTT.

This chain links TRBV27 with TRBJ2-2, with 12 bases lining up with TRBD2. The germline V gene encodes CDR1 MNHEY and CDR2 SMNVEV (reference sequence). Germline trimming cut 3 bases from V and 6 bases from J; bases unmatched to any gene: 2. This CDR3 spans 15 amino acids. Written as DNA, the CDR3 is TGTGCCAGCAGTTTGCGGACTAGCGGGGCCGGGGAGCTGTTTTTT. Residues: CASSLRTSGAGELFF.

V gene TRBV6-1 combines with J gene TRBJ1-5, with 7 positions matching TRBD1. The CDR3 runs to 14 residues. V gave up 4 bases and J gave up 7 bases; unmatched junction bases: 7. From germline, CDR1 is MNHNS and CDR2 SASEGT. CDR3 nucleotide sequence: TGTGCCAGCAGTGGGACAGGTAACAGGCAGCCCCAGCATTTT. Translated, it gives CASSGTGNRQPQHF.

This clone appeared a few times. V and J are TRBV6-1 and TRBJ1-1; D is undetermined. CDR1 and CDR2 (germline): MNHNS, SASEGT. The CDR3 has 11 residues. The V end lost 3 bases, the J end lost 4 bases, and 3 bases lay between the germline ends. The chain's CDR3 is CASSEGTEAFF. The CDR3 DNA reads as TGTGCCAGCAGTGAGGGCACTGAAGCTTTCTTT.

The chain joins TRBV7-2 to TRBJ2-2; maybe TRBD1 (5 bases). Looked up from germline, CDR1 is SGHTA and CDR2 is FQGNSA. The V end lost 1 base, the J end lost 5 bases, and 11 bases lay between the germline ends. CDR3 length: 15 residues. The CDR3 DNA follows: TGTGCCAGCAGCTTAGGGCAGGGCAGGACCGGGGAGCTGTTTTTT. Amino acid sequence: CASSLGQGRTGELFF.

This clone was detected only once. The CDR3 region has the DNA TGTGCCAGCTCTCGAAACGCGAACACCGGGGAGCTGTTTTTT. Its translation: CASSRNANTGELFF. This chain connects TRBV18 to TRBJ2-2; no clear D. The V and J ends lost 6 bases and 0 bases respectively, with 8 bases between them. The CDR3 loop spans 14 amino acids. Germline CDR1 KGHSH, CDR2 LQKENI.

The rearrangement links TRBV19 to TRBJ1-1; no firm D call. Germline V gives CDR1 LNHDA, CDR2 SQIVND (reference sequence). Trimming left V 5 bases short and J 1 base short, with 8 bases between. This CDR3 contains 13 residues. CDR3 protein: CASSSRQNTEAFF. CDR3 DNA: TGTGCCAGTAGTTCCAGACAGAACACTGAAGCTTTCTTT.

CDR3 residues: CASSFGGIAFF. CDR3 coding DNA: TGCGCCAGCAGCTTTGGGGGAATAGCTTTCTTT. This chain connects TRBV5-1 to TRBJ1-1; the D gene is possibly TRBD1 (5 bases). CDR1 is SGHRS and CDR2 is YFSETQ in the germline V gene. V lost 2 bases and J 10 bases, leaving 9 bases between the germline ends. The CDR3 length is 11 residues.

CDR3 nucleotide sequence: TGTGCCAGCACGGTCGGTGCAACTAATGAAAAACTGTTTTTT. This gives the protein CASTVGATNEKLFF. The J gene is TRBJ1-4, the V gene TRBV2; D is undetermined. Per the germline V gene, CDR1 is SNHLY and CDR2 is FYNNEI. The ends were cut back, 7 bases at V and 0 bases at J, with 9 bases in the middle. This CDR3 region has 14 residues.

The chain carries TRBV28 and TRBJ2-7, with TRBD1 as a possible D gene (6 bases). Per the germline V gene, CDR1 is MDHEN and CDR2 is SYDVKM. The CDR3 length is 14 residues. V lost 7 bases, J lost 7 bases, and 20 bases lay in between. The CDR3 reads CASTAGGLSKEQYF. CDR3 DNA sequence: TGTGCCAGCACAGCTGGGGGCCTCTCGAAGGAGCAGTACTTC. Based on the CDR3 plus reference TRBV28 and TRBJ2-7, the full variable domain is DVKVTQSSRYLVKRTGEKVFLECVQDMDHENMFWYRQDPGLGLRLIYFSYDVKMKEKGDIPEGYSVSREKKERFSLILESASTNQTSMYLCASTAGGLSKEQYFGPGTRLTVT.

This chain joins TRBV10-1 and TRBJ1-1, with 8 bases fitting TRBD1. Looked up from germline, CDR1 is WNHNN and CDR2 is SYGVQD (reference sequence). With V trimmed by 6 bases and J by 3 bases, 3 bases remained unmatched. This CDR3 contains 13 residues. The chain's CDR3 is CASSKQGDTEAFF. CDR3 DNA: TGCGCCAGCAGCAAACAGGGGGACACTGAAGCTTTCTTT.

The table lists this clone with a few counts. The J gene is TRBJ1-2, the V gene TRBV2, with TRBD1 as a possible D gene (6 bases). This CDR3 spans 12 amino acids. Germline loops: CDR1 SNHLY, CDR2 FYNNEI. The V gene lost 6 bases and the J gene lost 5 bases, with 10 bases spanning the gap. DNA of the CDR3: TGTGCCAGCAGATGGGACACTTATGGCTACACCTTC. Its protein is CASRWDTYGYTF. Based on the CDR3 plus reference TRBV2 and TRBJ1-2, the full variable domain is EPEVTQTPSHQVTQMGQEVILRCVPISNHLYFYWYRQILGQKVEFLVSFYNNEISEKSEIFDDQFSVERPDGSNFTLKIRSTKLEDSAMYFCASRWDTYGYTFGSGTRLTVV.

This clone was seen only a few times. V gene TRBV6-1 combines with J gene TRBJ1-1; 7 bases align to TRBD1. With 5 bases clipped from V and 3 bases from J, the junction kept 3 bases outside the gene matches. The CDR3 covers 13 residues. Looked up from germline, CDR1 is MNHNS and CDR2 is SASEGT. The CDR3 DNA reads as TGTGCCAGCAGTAGGGGGCTGGACACTGAAGCTTTCTTT. Amino acids: CASSRGLDTEAFF.

This clone was observed a handful of times. V and J are TRBV6-1 and TRBJ2-1, with D tentatively TRBD2 (6 bases). CDR1 is MNHNS, CDR2 SASEGT, per germline. The CDR3 is 17 amino acids. Trimming stripped 0 bases from V and 0 bases from J, with 12 bases between. The CDR3 here is CASSEAGSTSSYNEQFF. The CDR3 DNA sequence: TGTGCCAGCAGTGAAGCTGGGTCGACTAGCTCCTACAATGAGCAGTTCTTC.